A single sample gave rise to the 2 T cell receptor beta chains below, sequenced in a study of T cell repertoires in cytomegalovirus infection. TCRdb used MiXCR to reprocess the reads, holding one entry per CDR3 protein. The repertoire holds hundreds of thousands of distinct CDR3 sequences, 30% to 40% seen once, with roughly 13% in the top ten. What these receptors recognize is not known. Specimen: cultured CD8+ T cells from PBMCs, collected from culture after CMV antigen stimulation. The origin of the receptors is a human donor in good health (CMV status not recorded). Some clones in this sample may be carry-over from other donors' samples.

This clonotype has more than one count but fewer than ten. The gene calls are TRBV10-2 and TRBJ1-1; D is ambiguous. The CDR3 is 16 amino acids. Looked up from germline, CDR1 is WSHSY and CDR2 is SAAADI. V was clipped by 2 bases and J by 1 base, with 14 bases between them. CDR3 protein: CASSEDLMRPNTEAFF. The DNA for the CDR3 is TGCGCCAGCAGTGAGGACCTAATGAGGCCGAACACTGAAGCTTTCTTT.

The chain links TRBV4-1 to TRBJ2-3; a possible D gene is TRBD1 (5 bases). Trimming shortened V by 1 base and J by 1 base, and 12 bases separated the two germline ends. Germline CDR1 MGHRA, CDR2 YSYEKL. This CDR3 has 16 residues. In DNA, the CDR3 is TGCGCCAGCAGCCAAGGTAGGGGTCGGGGCACAGATACGCAGTATTTT. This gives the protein CASSQGRGRGTDTQYF.